The source of this T cell receptor (beta chain) is a study of Ad26.COV2.S vaccination and SARS-CoV-2 variants. Study conclusions and caveats: Placebo recipients had lower spike-specific TCR breadth than vaccine recipients.

A remark on this clone: Its matching antigen is unknown.

Repertoires were generated with immunoSEQ multiplex PCR, while TCRdb's copy carries only in-frame clones and drops some. The profile shows around 450,000 clones, 90% of them singletons. V was cut by 0 bases and J by 4 bases, with 10 bases left in between. CDR3 length: 14 amino acids. Germline CDR1 and CDR2: MNHEY and SMNVEV (reference sequence). The sample's treatment: 15 to 20 received Ad26.COV2.S at low or high dose, single or two shots; a few received placebo; per-sample allocation not given. Sampling happened 63 days after the first vaccine or placebo injection. The rearrangement uses TRBV27 and TRBJ2-7, with D tentatively TRBD1 (6 bases). The sequences come from peripheral blood, collected in a trial of Ad26.COV2.S vaccine versus placebo. This TCR derives from a person aged 18-65 years who received the Ad26.COV2.S COVID-19 vaccine or a placebo. The CDR3 here is CASSLSWDNYEQYF. CDR3 DNA sequence: TGTGCCAGCAGTTTATCGTGGGACAATTACGAGCAGTACTTC.